These 18 T cell receptor beta chains were sequenced from one sample in a study of T cell responses to AZD1222 COVID-19 vaccine (TCRdb year 2021). The library was prepared using the immunoSEQ multiplex PCR assay. Not all clones reach the TCRdb copy of this immuneACCESS table, which keeps in-frame sequences only. Checked studies attribute under half of the gap to unresolved V genes and leave the rest unexplained. The sample contains about 150,000 clones, roughly 92% of them found a single time. The top ten clones comprise over 0.95% of the sample. The time point label for this specimen denotes: baseline before first vaccination. The sample consisted of peripheral blood, taken on day 0 of AZD1222 vaccination. These receptors all come from an adult in good health.

The V call is TRBV7-9, the J call TRBJ1-1; D call uncertain. The germline CDR1 and CDR2 sequences are SEHNR and FQNEAQ (reference sequence). Between the trimmed V and J ends, which lost 1 base and 7 bases, there was a span of 1 base. The CDR3 totals 10 residues. The CDR3 region is CASSLVEAFF. The CDR3 DNA sequence: TGTGCCAGCAGCTTAGTTGAAGCTTTCTTT. Supplemented by reference TRBV7-9 and TRBJ1-1, the full variable domain reads DTGVSQNPRHKITKRGQNVTFRCDPISEHNRLYWYRQTLGQGPEFLTYFQNEAQLEKSRLLSDRFSAERPKGSFSTLEIQRTEQGDSAMYLCASSLVEAFFGQGTRLTVV.

The chain links TRBV12-3 or TRBV12-4 to TRBJ2-1; D not resolved. V shed 6 bases and J shed 7 bases, with 13 bases lying between them. The CDR3 has 13 amino acids. The CDR3 region has the DNA TGTGCCAGCAGGGGGTATCAGACGAATGAGCAGTTCTTC. Translating it yields CASRGYQTNEQFF.

In DNA form, the CDR3 reads TGTGCCAGCAGCCCGGACAGGGGGGTGAACACTGAAGCTTTCTTT. Protein product: CASSPDRGVNTEAFF. The V call is TRBV7-9, the J call TRBJ1-1; TRBD1 agrees at 10 bases. Trimming at V came to 5 bases and at J to 0 bases, leaving 3 bases not matched to a gene. CDR3 length equals 15 residues. CDR1 is SEHNR, CDR2 FQNEAQ, per germline (reference sequence).

The CDR3 region has the DNA TGTGCCAGCAGCCGGTCAGGGACTACCGGGGAGCTGTTTTTT. It encodes CASSRSGTTGELFF. The chain uses TRBV3-1 (or the pseudogene TRBV3-2) and TRBJ2-2; D is possibly TRBD2 (6 bases). The CDR3 consists of 14 residues. Between the trimmed V and J ends, which lost 4 bases and 5 bases, there was a span of 11 bases. Germline assignment: CDR1 LGHDT and CDR2 YNNKEL (reference sequence).

The chain is built from TRBV11-2 and TRBJ2-5; D is perhaps TRBD1 or TRBD2 (5 bases each). The CDR3 runs to 15 residues. The germline CDR1 and CDR2 sequences are SGHAT and FQNNGV. Trimming removed 2 bases at V and 0 bases at J, with 10 bases between. This chain's CDR3 is CASSLSPGHQETQYF. CDR3 nucleotide sequence: TGTGCCAGCAGCTTATCTCCGGGACACCAAGAGACCCAGTACTTC.

The J gene is TRBJ1-2, the V gene TRBV6-5, with no clear D. CDR1 and CDR2 (germline): MNHEY, SVGAGI. The ends were cut back, 2 bases at V and 7 bases at J, with 5 bases in the middle. CDR3 size: 11 residues. CDR3 in DNA: TGTGCCAGCAGTTACGGAGGTGGCTACACCTTC. This gives the protein CASSYGGGYTF.

V is TRBV18 and J is TRBJ1-5; D is undetermined. The CDR3 is 14 residues long. Germline CDR1 and CDR2: KGHSH and LQKENI. V was cut by 3 bases and J by 0 bases, with 6 bases left in between. The CDR3 region has the DNA TGTGCCAGCTCACCCTTGTATAGCAATCAGCCCCAGCATTTT. Its translation is CASSPLYSNQPQHF.

This clone was seen just once. The chain employs TRBV6-6 and TRBJ2-1; 10 bases line up with TRBD2. V dropped 5 bases and J dropped 6; count of bases not matched to a gene: 7. This CDR3 contains 15 residues. Per the germline V gene, CDR1 is MNHNY and CDR2 is SVGAGI (reference sequence). The CDR3 loop reads CASSGAGGRFNEQFF. DNA for the CDR3: TGTGCCAGCAGTGGAGCGGGAGGGCGGTTCAATGAGCAGTTCTTC.

V usage is TRBV4-2 and J usage is TRBJ2-1; 8 bases fit TRBD2. Germline V gene sequence: CDR1 LGHNA, CDR2 YNFKEQ. CDR3 length: 16 residues. V was pared by 1 base and J by 3 bases, with 5 bases of the junction left unmatched. CDR3 amino acids: CASSQGEAGDYNEQFF. For the CDR3, the DNA is TGTGCCAGCAGCCAAGGCGAAGCGGGAGACTACAATGAGCAGTTCTTC.

This chain uses TRBV2 with TRBJ1-5, with TRBD1 as a possible D gene (6 bases). The CDR3 has 14 residues. The ends were cut back, 6 bases at V and 2 bases at J, with 11 bases in the middle. Germline V gene lookup returns CDR1 SNHLY and CDR2 FYNNEI. CDR3 loop: CASRSRGGNQPQHF. The DNA of the CDR3 is TGTGCCAGCAGATCCAGGGGAGGCAATCAGCCCCAGCATTTT.

The gene calls are TRBV6-1 and TRBJ2-3, with no clear D. V dropped 3 bases and J dropped 0 bases, with 10 bases sitting between them. This CDR3 comprises 15 residues. Germline CDR1 is MNHNS and CDR2 is SASEGT. CDR3 sequence reads: CASSDPTLSTDTQYF. CDR3 nucleotide sequence: TGTGCCAGCAGTGACCCCACCCTTAGCACAGATACGCAGTATTTT.

V usage is TRBV5-1 and J usage is TRBJ1-2, with D perhaps matching TRBD1 (5 bases). This CDR3 has 13 amino acids. Germline CDR1 is SGHRS and CDR2 is YFSETQ. Trimming removed 0 bases from V and 6 bases from J, with 9 bases in between. CDR3 sequence reads: CASSLAGGDGYTF. The CDR3, as DNA: TGCGCCAGCAGCTTGGCCGGGGGGGATGGCTACACCTTC.

The count of this clone is one. This chain connects TRBV7-8 to TRBJ1-1; D gene ambiguous. The ends were cut back, 6 bases at V and 6 bases at J, with 11 bases in the middle. In germline, CDR1 is SGHVS, CDR2 FQNEAQ. The CDR3 covers 12 residues. CDR3 nucleotides: TGTGCCAGCAGGACAAGGGCTGCTGAAGCTTTCTTT. It specifies CASRTRAAEAFF. The variable domain in full, with the rest retrieved from reference TRBV7-8 and TRBJ1-1, is GAGVSQSPRYKVAKRGQDVALRCDPISGHVSLFWYQQALGQGPEFLTYFQNEAQLDKSGLPSDRFFAERPEGSVSTLKIQRTQQEDSAVYLCASRTRAAEAFFGQGTRLTVV.

The chain has TRBV30 and TRBJ2-5; the D gene could be TRBD1 or TRBD2 (5 bases each). Trimming pared 5 bases from V and 2 bases from J, leaving 15 bases between. Germline CDR1 is GTSNPN and CDR2 is SVGIG (reference sequence). This CDR3 is built from 14 residues. Here the CDR3 reads CAWGTGTGQETQYF. The CDR3 region has the DNA TGTGCCTGGGGCACCGGGACGGGGCAAGAGACCCAGTACTTC.

In this sample, this clone turned up a few times. The CDR3 DNA reads as TGTGCCAGCAGCCGAACGGCTAAAGGTGTAGATACGCAGTATTTT. The encoded protein is CASSRTAKGVDTQYF. The chain combines TRBV2 with TRBJ2-3, with D hard to call. CDR1 is SNHLY, CDR2 FYNNEI, per germline. The CDR3 contains 15 residues. V lost 6 bases to trimming and J lost 5 bases, with 18 bases between them.

The gene calls are TRBV18 and TRBJ2-1; 7 positions match TRBD2. The germline CDR1 and CDR2 sequences are KGHSH and LQKENI. The CDR3 is 16 residues long. The ends lost 8 bases at V and 3 bases at J; junction bases unmatched: 13. The CDR3 sequence: CASTPSTSVYYNEQFF. CDR3 bases: TGTGCCAGCACCCCCAGTACTAGCGTATACTACAATGAGCAGTTCTTC.

This chain links TRBV18 with TRBJ1-2; 12 positions agree with TRBD1. This CDR3 has 16 residues. Losses at the gene ends were 3 bases for V and 4 bases for J; bases not matched to a gene: 6. From germline, CDR1 is KGHSH and CDR2 LQKENI. CDR3 residues: CASSPPGQGAVYGYTF. The CDR3 coding sequence is TGTGCCAGCTCACCCCCGGGACAGGGGGCTGTCTATGGCTACACCTTC.

This chain links TRBV29-1 with TRBJ2-3, with D possibly being TRBD2 (5 bases). There are 13 residues in the CDR3. Germline CDR1 reads SQVTM; CDR2 reads ANQGSEA. Trimming cost V 6 bases and J 6 bases, with 16 bases left between them. CDR3 DNA sequence: TGCAGCGTCGGGGAGTACCGAGGGGATACGCAGTATTTT. As protein: CSVGEYRGDTQYF.